This TCR beta chain was sequenced during a study of T cell responses to AZD1222 COVID-19 vaccine. With regard to this clone: Its matching antigen is unknown.

Germline loops: CDR1 MNHEY, CDR2 SMNVEV (reference sequence). CDR3 length equals 16 residues. Trimming took 0 bases from V and 7 from J, leaving 18 bases between them. Measured with immunoSEQ multiplex PCR; TCRdb has only the in-frame clones, and not every one. The sample contains about 110,000 clones, 88% of which appear only once. Study-wide results and caveats: At baseline, just 6 or 7 AZD1222 recipients tested seropositive. No repertoire was sampled before or during the peak T cell response, only after it. Following two doses of AZD1222, Spike-specific TCR breadth and depth rose.

The TCR originated in an adult in good health. The chain combines TRBV27 with TRBJ2-5; D gene unclear. The starting material was peripheral blood, obtained on day 0 of AZD1222 vaccination. CDR3: CASSLSNGVAPGTQYF. CDR3 bases: TGTGCCAGCAGTTTATCGAACGGTGTGGCCCCTGGGACCCAGTACTTC.